These 12 T cell receptor beta chains were all obtained from the same sample, sequenced in a study of CD8 T cells in ankylosing spondylitis. TCRdb re-analysed the 5' RACE reads in MiXCR, keeping a single row per CDR3 protein. The profile shows roughly 130,000 distinct CDR3 sequences, roughly 13% of them singletons. Sequencing was done on a sample of blood, either unsorted or a sorted T cell fraction (not recorded which). These receptors originate from a female donor with ankylosing spondylitis or in good health (not recorded which).

The table lists this clonotype with many counts. The chain recombines TRBV5-1 with TRBJ2-1; tentative D call: TRBD1 (6 bases). The V end lost 2 bases, the J end lost 6 bases, and 12 bases lay between the germline ends. This CDR3 has 14 residues. Germline V gene data show CDR1 as SGHRS and CDR2 as YFSETQ. The CDR3 region is CASSFYRVGNEQFF. The CDR3 bases are TGCGCCAGCAGCTTCTACAGGGTAGGCAATGAGCAGTTCTTC.

The J gene is TRBJ2-7, the V gene TRBV7-2; possible D gene TRBD1, 5 bases. Trimming shortened V by 1 base and J by 6 bases, and 16 bases separated the two germline ends. Germline V gene lookup returns CDR1 SGHTA and CDR2 FQGNSA. The CDR3 covers 15 residues. CDR3 sequence (DNA): TGTGCCAGCAGCTTAGGACGGCGGCAGGGTGGCGAGCAGTACTTC. Amino acid sequence: CASSLGRRQGGEQYF.

Worth noting for this clonotype: Its ends do not fully match the called genes, so a read error is possible. CDR3 amino acids: CASSLSDGLRHLF. The CDR3 DNA reads TGTGCCAGCAGCTTATCGGACGGACTCCGACACCTCTTC. The V call is TRBV11-1, the J call TRBJ2-7; TRBD2 is a possible D gene (5 bases). Germline V gives CDR1 SGHAT, CDR2 FQDESV (reference sequence). The CDR3 has 13 residues.

This rearrangement joins TRBV18 to TRBJ2-5; a possible D gene is TRBD2 (5 bases). The V gene's germline CDR1 is KGHSH and CDR2 LQKENI. The ends were cut back, 4 bases at V and 3 bases at J, with 21 bases in the middle. This CDR3 has 17 amino acids. The CDR3 loop is CASSLRGEGQNEETQYF. The CDR3 DNA sequence: TGTGCCAGCTCACTACGCGGAGAGGGCCAAAACGAAGAGACCCAGTACTTC.

The genes are TRBV29-1 and TRBJ1-3, with TRBD1 as a possible D gene (5 bases). The V and J ends lost 4 bases and 0 bases respectively, with 19 bases between them. This CDR3 has 17 residues. Per the germline V gene, CDR1 is SQVTM and CDR2 is ANQGSEA. This CDR3 reads CSVGRSRDGGSGNTIYF. Here the CDR3 DNA reads TGCAGCGTTGGGCGATCCCGGGACGGGGGCTCTGGAAACACCATATATTTT.

This clonotype came up a few times. The chain has TRBV4-2 and TRBJ2-1, with 10 nucleotides matching TRBD2. Germline CDR1 LGHNA, CDR2 YNFKEQ. The CDR3 totals 17 residues. The trim removed 0 bases at V and 8 bases at J, leaving 10 bases unmatched. This CDR3 is CASSQDYASGRADEQFF. Written as DNA, the CDR3 is TGTGCCAGCAGCCAAGATTACGCGAGCGGGAGGGCGGATGAGCAGTTCTTC.

This clonotype showed up just a few times. The chain has TRBV20-1 and TRBJ2-5; possibly TRBD2 for D (6 bases). Germline CDR1 is DFQATT and CDR2 is SNEGSKA (reference sequence). There are 14 residues in the CDR3. V was pared by 3 bases and J by 2 bases, with 13 bases between. CDR3 sequence (DNA): TGCAGTGCTAGTTGGCAGGGACTTCAAGAGACCCAGTACTTC. Encoded protein: CSASWQGLQETQYF.

The table lists this clonotype with a few counts. V gene TRBV10-3 combines with J gene TRBJ2-2, with D unclear. Germline V gene sequence: CDR1 ENHRY, CDR2 SYGVKD. Between the trimmed V and J ends, which lost 3 bases and 2 bases, there was a span of 1 base. The CDR3 has 12 amino acids. This chain's CDR3 is CAISDNTGELFF. The CDR3, as DNA: TGTGCCATCAGTGATAACACCGGGGAGCTGTTTTTT.

This sequence joins TRBV7-9 and TRBJ1-2; D may be TRBD1 (6 bases). Trimming removed 3 bases from V and 11 bases from J, with 13 bases in between. Germline-derived CDR1 and CDR2 are SEHNR and FQNEAQ (reference sequence). The CDR3 extends over 12 amino acids. The CDR3 DNA sequence: TGTGCCAGCAGCTTCCCAACAGGGACATACACCTTC. Its protein is CASSFPTGTYTF.

This clonotype was picked up a small number of times. This chain links TRBV6-1 with TRBJ1-6, with 7 bases aligning to TRBD1. This CDR3 has 15 residues. The V segment lost 6 bases and the J segment 7 bases; nucleotides outside the gene matches: 9. CDR1 is MNHNS and CDR2 is SASEGT in the germline V gene. The CDR3 coding sequence is TGTGCCAGCAGGGATCAGGGGGGGGGGAATTCACCCCTCCACTTT. Its protein product is CASRDQGGGNSPLHF.

In this sample, this clonotype turned up a few times. This chain uses TRBV5-6 with TRBJ2-7, with 9 bases matching TRBD1. Germline CDR1 reads SGHDT; CDR2 reads YYEEEE. Unmatched junction bases numbered 19, after V lost 4 bases and J lost 5 bases. This CDR3 is built from 18 residues. The CDR3 nucleotides read TGTGCCAGCAGCCCAATGCCCCCCTGGGACAGGGATTCGGACGAGCAGTACTTC. Residues: CASSPMPPWDRDSDEQYF.

This clonotype came up many times. The gene calls are TRBV27 and TRBJ2-1, with 11 bases identical to TRBD2. Trimming at V came to 4 bases and at J to 5 bases, leaving 4 bases not matched to a gene. This CDR3 is 15 amino acids long. Per germline, CDR1 MNHEY and CDR2 SMNVEV (reference sequence). CDR3 sequence reads: CASSSGLAVNNEQFF. In nucleotides, the CDR3 is TGTGCCAGCAGTTCGGGACTAGCGGTGAACAATGAGCAGTTCTTC.